The clone carrying this T cell receptor (beta chain) appeared a single time. The antigen is undetermined. TCRdb's table, derived via immunoSEQ multiplex PCR, lists solely in-frame clones and lacks some. The sample lists roughly 150,000 clones, approximately 90% seen once, with 1.5% to 2% in the top ten. The data are from a study of T cell responses to AZD1222 COVID-19 vaccine. Points from the study as a whole: Donors were mostly white British, more females; clonal diversity possibly underestimated. Repertoires were obtained only post-peak T cell response.

CDR1 and CDR2 (germline): SGHDN, FVKESK. V was pared by 5 bases and J by 3 bases, with 10 bases between. CDR3 length: 13 amino acids. This specimen was peripheral blood, taken on day 0 of AZD1222 vaccination. The clonotype comes from an adult in good health. V and J are TRBV14 and TRBJ1-1; D is ambiguous. The CDR3: CASSFSRDTEAFF. In DNA, the CDR3 is TGTGCCAGCAGCTTCAGCCGGGACACTGAAGCTTTCTTT. Using reference TRBV14 and TRBJ1-1 for the parts outside the CDR3, the full variable domain is EAGVTQFPSHSVIEKGQTVTLRCDPISGHDNLYWYRRVMGKEIKFLLHFVKESKQDESGMPNNRFLAERTGGTYSTLKVQPAELEDSGVYFCASSFSRDTEAFFGQGTRLTVV.